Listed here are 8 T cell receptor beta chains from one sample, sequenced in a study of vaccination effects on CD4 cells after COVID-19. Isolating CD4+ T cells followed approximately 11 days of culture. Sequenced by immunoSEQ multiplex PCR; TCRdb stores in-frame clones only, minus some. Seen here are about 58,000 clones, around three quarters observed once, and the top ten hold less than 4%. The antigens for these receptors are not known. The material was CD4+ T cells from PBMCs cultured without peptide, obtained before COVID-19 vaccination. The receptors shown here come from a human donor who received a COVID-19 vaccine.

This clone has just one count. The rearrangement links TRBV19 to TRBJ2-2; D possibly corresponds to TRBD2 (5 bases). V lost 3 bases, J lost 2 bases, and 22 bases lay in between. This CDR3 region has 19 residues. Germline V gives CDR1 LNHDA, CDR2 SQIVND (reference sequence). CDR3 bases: TGTGCCAGTAGTATTAGGAGGTTCCCTCCCAGTCCTAACACCGGGGAGCTGTTTTTT. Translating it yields CASSIRRFPPSPNTGELFF.

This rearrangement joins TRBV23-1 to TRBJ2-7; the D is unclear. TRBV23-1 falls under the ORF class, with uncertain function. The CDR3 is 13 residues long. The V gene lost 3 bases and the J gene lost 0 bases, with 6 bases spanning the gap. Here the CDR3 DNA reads TGCGCCAGCAGTCAGTGGACCTCCTACGAGCAGTACGTC. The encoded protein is CASSQWTSYEQYV.

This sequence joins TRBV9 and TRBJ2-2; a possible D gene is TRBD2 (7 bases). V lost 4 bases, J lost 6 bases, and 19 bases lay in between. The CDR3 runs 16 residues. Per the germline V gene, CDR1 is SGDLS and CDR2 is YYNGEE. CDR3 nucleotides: TGTGCCAGCAGCCCGCGGGGGCAGGAATTTTCCGGGGAGCTGTTTTTT. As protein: CASSPRGQEFSGELFF.

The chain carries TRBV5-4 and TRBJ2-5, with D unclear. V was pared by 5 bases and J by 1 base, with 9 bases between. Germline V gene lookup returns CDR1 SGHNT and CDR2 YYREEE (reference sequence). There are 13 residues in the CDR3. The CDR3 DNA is TGTGCCAGCAGTTTTTCGCCCCAAGAGACCCAGTACTTC. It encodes CASSFSPQETQYF.

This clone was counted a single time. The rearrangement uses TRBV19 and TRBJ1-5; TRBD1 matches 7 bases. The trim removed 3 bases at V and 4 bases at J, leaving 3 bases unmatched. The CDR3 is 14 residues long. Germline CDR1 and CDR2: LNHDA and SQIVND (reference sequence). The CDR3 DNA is TGTGCCAGTAGTATTGTACAGGGGAATCAGCCCCAGCATTTT. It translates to CASSIVQGNQPQHF.

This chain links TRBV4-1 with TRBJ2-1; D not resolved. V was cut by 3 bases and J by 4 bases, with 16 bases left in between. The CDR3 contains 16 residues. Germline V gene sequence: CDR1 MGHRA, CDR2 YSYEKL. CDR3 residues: CASSHEHPALYNEQFF. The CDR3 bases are TGCGCCAGCAGCCATGAACACCCGGCCCTATACAATGAGCAGTTCTTC.

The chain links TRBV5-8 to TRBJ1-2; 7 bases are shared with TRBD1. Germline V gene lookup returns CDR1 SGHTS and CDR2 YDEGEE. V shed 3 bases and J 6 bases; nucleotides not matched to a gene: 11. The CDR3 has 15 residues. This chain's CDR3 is CASSWGDSEPNGYTF. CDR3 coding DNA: TGTGCCAGCAGCTGGGGGGACAGTGAACCGAATGGCTACACCTTC.

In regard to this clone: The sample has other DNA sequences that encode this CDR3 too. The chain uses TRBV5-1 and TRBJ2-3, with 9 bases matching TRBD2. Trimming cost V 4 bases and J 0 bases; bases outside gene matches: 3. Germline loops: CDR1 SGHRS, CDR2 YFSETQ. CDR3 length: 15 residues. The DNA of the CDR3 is TGCGCCAGCAGCCTTAGCGGGGGTAGCACAGATACGCAGTATTTT. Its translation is CASSLSGGSTDTQYF. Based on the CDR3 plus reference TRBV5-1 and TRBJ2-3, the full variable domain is KAGVTQTPRYLIKTRGQQVTLSCSPISGHRSVSWYQQTPGQGLQFLFEYFSETQRNKGNFPGRFSGRQFSNSRSEMNVSTLELGDSALYLCASSLSGGSTDTQYFGPGTRLTVL.